These 20 T cell receptor beta chains came from one sample sequenced in a study of PD-1 blockade in classical Hodgkin lymphoma. Each and every patient relapsed after autologous stem cell transplantation, and patients got differing brentuximab vedotin exposure. TCRdb's copy holds only in-frame clones and misses some; the assay was immunoSEQ multiplex PCR. The sample consists of tens of thousands of clones, roughly nine tenths of them appearing once. Sequenced material: peripheral blood mononuclear cells (PBMCs), taken before the second cycle of nivolumab. The receptors were sampled from a human donor with classical Hodgkin lymphoma.

This clone was counted once. The V gene is TRBV10-1, the J gene TRBJ2-5, with 8 bases that match TRBD2. V lost 2 bases, J lost 5 bases, and 1 base stayed unmatched. This CDR3 region has 13 residues. Germline V gives CDR1 WNHNN, CDR2 SYGVQD (reference sequence). CDR3 loop: CASSESGGETQYF. The CDR3 nucleotides read TGCGCCAGCAGTGAGAGCGGGGGCGAGACCCAGTACTTC.

The genes are TRBV5-1 and TRBJ2-6; TRBD1 matches 7 bases. CDR3 size: 18 residues. Germline trimming cut 6 bases from V and 0 bases from J; bases unmatched to any gene: 12. Germline-derived CDR1 and CDR2 are SGHRS and YFSETQ. In nucleotides, the CDR3 is TGCGCCAGCACCCAAATAGACAGGGCAAACTCTGGGGCCAACGTCCTGACTTTC. It codes for CASTQIDRANSGANVLTF.

This clone was seen just once. The chain has TRBV5-1 and TRBJ2-2, with 10 bases matching TRBD1. With 5 bases clipped from V and 2 bases from J, the junction kept 9 bases outside the gene matches. The CDR3 runs 17 residues. Germline values: CDR1 SGHRS, CDR2 YFSETQ. The CDR3, as DNA: TGCGCCAGCAGAATAGGACAGGGGGTTTTCAACACCGGGGAGCTGTTTTTT. This sequence encodes CASRIGQGVFNTGELFF.

This rearrangement joins TRBV6-1 to TRBJ2-7, with D perhaps TRBD2 (5 bases). CDR3 size: 11 residues. Germline loops: CDR1 MNHNS, CDR2 SASEGT. V gave up 3 bases and J gave up 5 bases, with 5 bases separating them. The CDR3 DNA follows: TGTGCCAGCAGTGACGGGGACGAGCAGTACTTC. Amino acid sequence: CASSDGDEQYF.

The chain couples TRBV7-9 to TRBJ1-5; D gene ambiguous. This CDR3 has 14 amino acids. Trimming took off 1 base at V and 7 bases at J, with 11 bases between the two ends. The germline V gene has CDR1 SEHNR and CDR2 FQNEAQ (reference sequence). The CDR3: CASSLDGSRQPQHF. CDR3 sequence (DNA): TGTGCCAGCAGCTTAGATGGGAGTAGGCAGCCCCAGCATTTT.

The CDR3 nucleotides read TGTGCCAGTAGCTCGGGACAGTCGAACACTGAAGCTTTCTTT. Translation: CASSSGQSNTEAFF. J is TRBJ1-1 and V is TRBV19; 7 positions match TRBD1. The J segment lost 1 base and the V segment lost 6 bases, leaving 5 bases of the junction unmatched. This CDR3 comprises 14 residues. Germline CDR1 reads LNHDA; CDR2 reads SQIVND (reference sequence).

The chain joins TRBV7-2 to TRBJ1-2; unclear D gene. With 2 bases removed from V and 5 bases from J, the gap between germline ends came to 12 bases. The CDR3 totals 14 residues. CDR1 is SGHTA and CDR2 is FQGNSA in the germline V gene. CDR3 bases: TGTGCCAGCAGCTTATCGTCCCGGGTATATGGCTACACCTTC. As protein: CASSLSSRVYGYTF.

The chain combines TRBV28 with TRBJ1-5; perhaps TRBD1 as D (6 bases). Trimming took off 4 bases at V and 7 bases at J, with 20 bases between the two ends. The CDR3 totals 16 residues. CDR1 and CDR2 from the germline V gene are MDHEN and SYDVKM. The CDR3 protein is CASSSWLGAVRQPQHF. Here the CDR3 DNA reads TGTGCCAGCAGTTCCTGGTTGGGGGCAGTCAGGCAGCCCCAGCATTTT. The full variable domain, rest sourced from reference TRBV28 and TRBJ1-5, is DVKVTQSSRYLVKRTGEKVFLECVQDMDHENMFWYRQDPGLGLRLIYFSYDVKMKEKGDIPEGYSVSREKKERFSLILESASTNQTSMYLCASSSWLGAVRQPQHFGDGTRLSIL.

V usage is TRBV28 and J usage is TRBJ2-1, with 9 bases aligning to TRBD2. The trim removed 4 bases at V and 9 bases at J, leaving 7 bases unmatched. Germline CDR1 and CDR2: MDHEN and SYDVKM. The CDR3 runs to 14 residues. The CDR3 DNA reads TGTGCCAGCAGTTCCGGCGGGAGGGCAAGTGAGCAGTTCTTC. Amino acids: CASSSGGRASEQFF.

This clone was observed a single time. V usage is TRBV6-6 and J usage is TRBJ1-5, with D possibly being TRBD1 (5 bases). This CDR3 contains 15 residues. Trimming cost V 2 bases and J 4 bases, with 12 bases left between them. The germline CDR1 and CDR2 sequences are MNHNY and SVGAGI (reference sequence). CDR3 sequence reads: CASSYGGEGNQPQHF. CDR3 nucleotides: TGTGCCAGCAGTTACGGAGGGGAGGGGAATCAGCCCCAGCATTTT.

CDR3 loop: CATSHLHGANVLTF. The CDR3 DNA reads TGTGCCACCTCGCACCTCCACGGGGCCAACGTCCTGACTTTC. The J gene is TRBJ2-6, the V gene TRBV15; the D is unclear. The V gene's germline CDR1 is LNHNV and CDR2 YYDKDF (reference sequence). The CDR3 runs to 14 residues. V lost 8 bases, J lost 4 bases, and 12 bases lay in between. The full variable domain, in which reference TRBV15 and TRBJ2-6 provide the parts outside the CDR3, is DAMVIQNPRYQVTQFGKPVTLSCSQTLNHNVMYWYQQKSSQAPKLLFHYYDKDFNNEADTPDNFQSRRPNTSFCFLDIRSPGLGDTAMYLCATSHLHGANVLTFGAGSRLTVL.

The J gene is TRBJ1-1, the V gene TRBV15; D not certain. V lost 1 base to trimming and J lost 1 base, with 7 bases between them. The CDR3 contains 14 residues. Germline V CDR1 and CDR2: LNHNV, YYDKDF (reference sequence). CDR3 region: CATSRARANTEAFF. For the CDR3, the DNA is TGTGCCACCAGCAGAGCAAGAGCGAACACTGAAGCTTTCTTT. The full variable domain, its missing parts supplied by reference TRBV15 and TRBJ1-1, is DAMVIQNPRYQVTQFGKPVTLSCSQTLNHNVMYWYQQKSSQAPKLLFHYYDKDFNNEADTPDNFQSRRPNTSFCFLDIRSPGLGDTAMYLCATSRARANTEAFFGQGTRLTVV.

The V and J genes are TRBV4-1 and TRBJ2-7; 9 bases are shared with TRBD2. Germline CDR1 MGHRA, CDR2 YSYEKL. This CDR3 spans 17 amino acids. Trimming removed 4 bases from V and 5 bases from J; junction bases left unmatched: 15. CDR3 sequence (DNA): TGCGCCAGCAGCCTCGGGGCGGGGGGGCGCTGGGTCGACGAGCAGTACTTC. It is translated as CASSLGAGGRWVDEQYF.

This clone appeared a single time. The chain couples TRBV5-1 to TRBJ2-2; D not certain. The CDR3 spans 13 residues. V dropped 0 bases and J dropped 8 bases, with 8 bases sitting between them. The V gene's germline CDR1 is SGHRS and CDR2 YFSETQ. The CDR3 bases are TGCGCCAGCAGCTTGGCCCCGAATGGGGAGCTGTTTTTT. It encodes CASSLAPNGELFF.

The CDR3 DNA reads TGTGCCAGCAGCGATACAGGGAAGCAGTTCTTC. This gives the protein CASSDTGKQFF. This sequence joins TRBV6-5 and TRBJ2-1, with a tentative D call TRBD1 (6 bases). V was clipped by 6 bases and J by 11 bases, with 11 bases between them. Germline V gene data show CDR1 as MNHEY and CDR2 as SVGAGI. CDR3 size: 11 residues.

This clone was recorded a few times. The chain carries TRBV7-2 and TRBJ1-6; the match to TRBD1 covers 9 bases. The CDR3 has 14 amino acids. CDR1 is SGHTA, CDR2 FQGNSA, per germline. V shed 6 bases, J shed 9 bases, and the junction held 6 bases outside the gene matches. CDR3 residues: CASRTTGGTSPLHF. CDR3 coding DNA: TGTGCCAGCAGGACCACAGGGGGCACTTCACCCCTCCACTTT.

The chain employs TRBV18 and TRBJ1-5; 8 bases map to TRBD1. CDR1 KGHSH and CDR2 LQKENI come from the germline V gene. CDR3 length equals 14 residues. The junction had 2 bases not matched to a gene; V was cut back by 3 bases and J by 4 bases. The CDR3 is CASSPTGDNQPQHF. The CDR3 nucleotides are TGTGCCAGCTCACCGACAGGGGATAATCAGCCCCAGCATTTT.

The chain has TRBV5-1 and TRBJ2-7; D unresolved. This CDR3 is 14 amino acids long. V was trimmed by 2 bases and J by 3 bases, leaving 12 bases between them. Germline CDR1 SGHRS, CDR2 YFSETQ. The CDR3 region is CASSLQPDDYEQYF. CDR3 nucleotides: TGCGCCAGCAGCTTACAGCCGGATGACTACGAGCAGTACTTC.

The chain carries TRBV19 and TRBJ2-3, with D possibly being TRBD1 (5 bases). Per germline, CDR1 LNHDA and CDR2 SQIVND (reference sequence). The germline V and J ends were trimmed by 0 bases and 5 bases, with 6 bases remaining between them. CDR3 length: 13 residues. CDR3 residues: CASSIDRGDTQYF. DNA of the CDR3: TGTGCCAGTAGTATAGATAGGGGAGATACGCAGTATTTT.

The chain recombines TRBV19 with TRBJ2-1; no clear D gene. V dropped 3 bases and J dropped 3 bases, with 18 bases sitting between them. The germline gives CDR1 LNHDA, CDR2 SQIVND (reference sequence). This CDR3 comprises 17 residues. CDR3 sequence (DNA): TGTGCCAGTAGTATTGGGCCGGGCGAAGGGCTCTACAATGAGCAGTTCTTC. Amino acid sequence: CASSIGPGEGLYNEQFF. Using reference TRBV19 and TRBJ2-1 for the parts outside the CDR3, the full variable domain is DGGITQSPKYLFRKEGQNVTLSCEQNLNHDAMYWYRQDPGQGLRLIYYSQIVNDFQKGDIAEGYSVSREKKESFPLTVTSAQKNPTAFYLCASSIGPGEGLYNEQFFGPGTRLTVL.